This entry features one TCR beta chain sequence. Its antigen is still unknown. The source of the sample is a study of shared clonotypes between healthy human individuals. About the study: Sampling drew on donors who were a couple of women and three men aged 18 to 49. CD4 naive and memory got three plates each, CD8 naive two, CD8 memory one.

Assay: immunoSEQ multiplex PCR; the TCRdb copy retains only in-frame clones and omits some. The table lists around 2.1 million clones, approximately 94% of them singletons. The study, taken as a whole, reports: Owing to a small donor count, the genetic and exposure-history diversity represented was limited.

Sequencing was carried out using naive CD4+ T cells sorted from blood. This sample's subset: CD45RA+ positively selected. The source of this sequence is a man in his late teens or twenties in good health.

The CDR3 spells CASSYSTRGSVSLHF. The CDR3, as DNA: TGTGCCAGCAGTTACTCGACCAGGGGCTCGGTGTCCCTCCACTTT. The V and J genes are TRBV6-5 and TRBJ1-6; perhaps TRBD1 as D (6 bases). The length of the CDR3 is 15 residues. The V gene lost 0 bases and the J gene lost 14 bases, with 17 bases spanning the gap. From germline, CDR1 is MNHEY and CDR2 SVGAGI.